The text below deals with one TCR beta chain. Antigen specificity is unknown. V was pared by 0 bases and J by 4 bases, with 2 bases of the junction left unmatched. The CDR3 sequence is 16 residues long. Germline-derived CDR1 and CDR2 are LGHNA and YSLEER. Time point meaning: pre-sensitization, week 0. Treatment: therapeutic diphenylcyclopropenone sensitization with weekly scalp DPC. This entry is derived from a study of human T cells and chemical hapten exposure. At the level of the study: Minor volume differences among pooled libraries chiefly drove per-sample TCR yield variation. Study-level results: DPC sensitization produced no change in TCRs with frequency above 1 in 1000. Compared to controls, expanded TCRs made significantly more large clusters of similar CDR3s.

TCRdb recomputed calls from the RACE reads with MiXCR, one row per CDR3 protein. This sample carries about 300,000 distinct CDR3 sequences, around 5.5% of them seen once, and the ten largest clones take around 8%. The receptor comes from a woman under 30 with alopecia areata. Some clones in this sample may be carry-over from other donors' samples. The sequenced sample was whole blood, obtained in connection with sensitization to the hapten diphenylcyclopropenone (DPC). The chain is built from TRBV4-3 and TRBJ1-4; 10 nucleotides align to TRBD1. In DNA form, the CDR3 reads TGCGCCAGCAGCCAAGAGGGACAGGGGCTTAATGAAAAACTGTTTTTT. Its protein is CASSQEGQGLNEKLFF.